One and the same sample provided the 27 T cell receptor beta chains below, sequenced in a study of cytomegalovirus exposure and HLA in healthy donors. Amplification used 60 Vbeta primers and 13 Jbeta primers. Here immunoSEQ multiplex PCR was the method, and the copy in TCRdb shows in-frame clones only, minus some. Of over 150,000 clones in the sample, around 74% were seen once. The material sequenced was PBMCs. The receptors originated from a girl aged 10 to 17 in good health and CMV-seropositive.

This clone was found a few times. This chain connects TRBV4-3 to TRBJ2-2, with 13 bases aligning to TRBD2. CDR3 length: 18 residues. Trimming at V came to 5 bases and at J to 1 base, leaving 7 bases not matched to a gene. Germline CDR1 LGHNA, CDR2 YSLEER. CDR3 in amino acids: CASSTRTSGGENTGELFF. Here the CDR3 DNA reads TGCGCCAGCAGCACCCGGACTAGCGGGGGAGAGAACACCGGGGAGCTGTTTTTT.

This clone was found once. The chain uses TRBV7-2 and TRBJ2-4; 11 nucleotides agree with TRBD2. Per germline, CDR1 SGHTA and CDR2 FQGNSA. With V trimmed by 5 bases and J by 16 bases, 13 bases remained unmatched. The CDR3 has 14 residues. The CDR3 spells CASSALAGAPLIYF. The DNA for the CDR3 is TGTGCCAGCAGCGCACTAGCGGGGGCCCCATTGATTTACTTC.

The chain uses TRBV7-2 and TRBJ1-5, with D tentatively TRBD1 (5 bases). V lost 4 bases, J lost 0 bases, and 10 bases lay in between. CDR1 is SGHTA and CDR2 is FQGNSA in the germline V gene. CDR3 size: 15 residues. Here the CDR3 DNA reads TGTGCCAGCAGCTCAGGGTTTGGTAGCAATCAGCCCCAGCATTTT. Amino acid sequence: CASSSGFGSNQPQHF.

The gene calls are TRBV2 and TRBJ2-7; no clear D gene. Germline CDR1 SNHLY, CDR2 FYNNEI. The CDR3 covers 13 residues. V lost 4 bases and J 2 bases, leaving 9 bases between the germline ends. The CDR3 DNA follows: TGTGCCAGCAGTGCGGTCACCCCCTACGAGCAGTACTTC. This sequence encodes CASSAVTPYEQYF.

The genes are TRBV4-3 and TRBJ2-2, with D uncertain. Trimming took off 1 base at V and 6 bases at J, with 9 bases between the two ends. Germline lookup yields CDR1 LGHNA and CDR2 YSLEER. This CDR3 is built from 14 residues. Here the CDR3 DNA reads TGCGCCAGCAGCCAAGGCAGCGACGCCGGGGAGCTGTTTTTT. It specifies CASSQGSDAGELFF.

The chain carries TRBV28 and TRBJ1-3, with a tentative D call TRBD1 (6 bases). The CDR3 covers 15 residues. V dropped 3 bases and J dropped 5 bases, with 14 bases sitting between them. CDR1 is MDHEN and CDR2 is SYDVKM in the germline V gene. The CDR3 spells CASSLSGAQRNTIYF. The CDR3 DNA sequence: TGTGCCAGCAGTTTGTCAGGGGCGCAGAGAAACACCATATATTTT.

The chain joins TRBV25-1 to TRBJ1-1; the D gene is possibly TRBD1 (5 bases). Trimming left V 4 bases short and J 10 bases short, with 13 bases between. The germline CDR1 and CDR2 sequences are MGHDK and SYGVNS. The CDR3 loop spans 12 amino acids. The CDR3 DNA is TGTGCCAGCAGTGGGGGCGGGATCGGAGCTTTCTTT. Translated: CASSGGGIGAFF.

This clone was counted a few times. V and J are TRBV6-1 and TRBJ1-5; unclear D gene. The CDR3 consists of 15 residues. Trimming removed 1 base at V and 2 bases at J, with 9 bases between. Germline V CDR1 and CDR2: MNHNS, SASEGT. The CDR3 DNA follows: TGTGCCAGCAGTGAAGGCGTCGGAGGCAATCAGCCCCAGCATTTT. It is translated as CASSEGVGGNQPQHF.

V usage is TRBV6-1 and J usage is TRBJ2-3, with unresolved D. With 6 bases removed from V and 6 bases from J, the gap between germline ends came to 13 bases. The CDR3 extends over 13 amino acids. Per germline, CDR1 MNHNS and CDR2 SASEGT. Written as DNA, the CDR3 is TGTGCCAGCAGGGCCTTTGCATCCGATACGCAGTATTTT. Translation gives CASRAFASDTQYF.

The chain's CDR3 is CASSAAGGYTF. The CDR3, as DNA: TGTGCCAGCAGTGCAGCGGGCGGCTACACCTTC. This chain joins TRBV9 and TRBJ1-2; D is unresolved. The germline V and J ends were trimmed by 5 bases and 8 bases, with 10 bases remaining between them. The CDR3 loop spans 11 amino acids. Per the germline V gene, CDR1 is SGDLS and CDR2 is YYNGEE. Drawing the rest from reference TRBV9 and TRBJ1-2, the complete variable domain is DSGVTQTPKHLITATGQRVTLRCSPRSGDLSVYWYQQSLDQGLQFLIQYYNGEERAKGNILERFSAQQFPDLHSELNLSSLELGDSALYFCASSAAGGYTFGSGTRLTVV.

The V and J genes are TRBV2 and TRBJ1-2; maybe TRBD1 (5 bases). This CDR3 spans 15 amino acids. Germline V gene data show CDR1 as SNHLY and CDR2 as FYNNEI. V shed 8 bases and J shed 0 bases, with 16 bases lying between them. As DNA, the CDR3 is TGTGCCAGCTCAGGGATCCCCTCGGCTAACTATGGCTACACCTTC. Amino acids: CASSGIPSANYGYTF.

V usage is TRBV6-5 and J usage is TRBJ2-2; 8 nucleotides match TRBD1. V was clipped by 5 bases and J by 1 base; unmatched bases: 3. The germline V gene encodes CDR1 MNHEY and CDR2 SVGAGI. The CDR3 has 15 residues. CDR3 bases: TGTGCCAGCAGTACTGGACAGGGGAACACCGGGGAGCTGTTTTTT. Translated, it gives CASSTGQGNTGELFF.

This chain links TRBV6-1 with TRBJ1-2; 9 positions match TRBD1. In germline, CDR1 is MNHNS, CDR2 SASEGT. The CDR3 runs 16 residues. V was clipped by 3 bases and J by 4 bases; unmatched bases: 9. The CDR3 region is CASSDIGDRDPYGYTF. The CDR3 region has the DNA TGTGCCAGCAGTGACATTGGGGACAGGGACCCCTATGGCTACACCTTC.

This chain joins TRBV11-2 and TRBJ2-3, with TRBD2 as a possible D gene (5 bases). Germline assignment: CDR1 SGHAT and CDR2 FQNNGV. This CDR3 comprises 18 residues. Trimming shortened V by 0 bases and J by 2 bases, and 18 bases separated the two germline ends. The CDR3 reads CASSLDGVLLKPTDTQYF. In DNA, the CDR3 is TGTGCCAGCAGCTTAGACGGGGTCCTACTTAAACCCACAGATACGCAGTATTTT.

The chain carries TRBV29-1 and TRBJ1-2, with 7 bases lining up with TRBD1. The CDR3 covers 12 residues. Germline values: CDR1 SQVTM, CDR2 ANQGSEA. The CDR3 loop reads CSSQQGIYGYTF. The CDR3 DNA sequence: TGCAGTTCACAACAGGGGATCTATGGCTACACCTTC.

This clone was detected only a few times. This chain uses TRBV10-3 with TRBJ1-6; 8 bases align to TRBD1. The CDR3 is 15 residues long. Germline CDR1 is ENHRY and CDR2 is SYGVKD. V trimming: 1 base; J trimming: 9 bases; junction bases outside the gene matches: 5. The CDR3 region has the DNA TGTGCCATCAGTGAGTTACCAGGGACAGGTTCACCCCTCCACTTT. It specifies CAISELPGTGSPLHF.

V and J are TRBV5-4 and TRBJ1-1; D is perhaps TRBD1 (5 bases). Looked up from germline, CDR1 is SGHNT and CDR2 is YYREEE (reference sequence). V was shortened by 0 bases and J by 3 bases, with 12 bases between the two germline ends. This CDR3 region has 15 residues. The CDR3 DNA reads TGTGCCAGCAGCTTGGTGGCCCCGGGGGACACTGAAGCTTTCTTT. It encodes CASSLVAPGDTEAFF.

V is TRBV10-1 and J is TRBJ2-3; the match to TRBD2 covers 9 bases. The V gene's germline CDR1 is WNHNN and CDR2 SYGVQD (reference sequence). The CDR3 totals 15 residues. The V segment lost 5 bases and the J segment 4 bases; nucleotides outside the gene matches: 7. The DNA for the CDR3 is TGCGCCAGCAGTTGGGGACTAGCCGCCTCAGATACGCAGTATTTT. This translates into CASSWGLAASDTQYF.

The V and J genes are TRBV9 and TRBJ2-5; a weak D match, TRBD2 (7 bases). Germline V gene data show CDR1 as SGDLS and CDR2 as YYNGEE. This CDR3 comprises 18 residues. Trimming shortened V by 3 bases and J by 5 bases, and 26 bases separated the two germline ends. The CDR3 DNA follows: TGTGCCAGCAGCGGGGTAGGGGGGGCCCCCCCTACCCCTGAGACCCAGTACTTC. Protein sequence: CASSGVGGAPPTPETQYF.

V usage is TRBV2 and J usage is TRBJ2-3; D not resolved. Trimming left V 6 bases short and J 4 bases short, with 14 bases between. This CDR3 spans 14 amino acids. Per the germline V gene, CDR1 is SNHLY and CDR2 is FYNNEI. In DNA form, the CDR3 reads TGTGCCAGCAGACGAGTCGTGCTAGCAGATACGCAGTATTTT. Its translation is CASRRVVLADTQYF. Full variable domain (remainder filled in from reference TRBV2 and TRBJ2-3): EPEVTQTPSHQVTQMGQEVILRCVPISNHLYFYWYRQILGQKVEFLVSFYNNEISEKSEIFDDQFSVERPDGSNFTLKIRSTKLEDSAMYFCASRRVVLADTQYFGPGTRLTVL.

The J gene is TRBJ1-2, the V gene TRBV5-6, with no clear D. V shed 0 bases and J shed 0 bases, with 3 bases lying between them. The length of the CDR3 is 13 residues. From germline, CDR1 is SGHDT and CDR2 YYEEEE. As DNA, the CDR3 is TGTGCCAGCAGCTTGGCAGCTAACTATGGCTACACCTTC. Its translation is CASSLAANYGYTF.

This clone was counted a few times. V gene TRBV4-1 combines with J gene TRBJ1-2; 9 bases are shared with TRBD1. CDR1 is MGHRA and CDR2 is YSYEKL in the germline V gene. The CDR3 runs to 16 residues. The J segment lost 2 bases and the V segment lost 3 bases, leaving 7 bases of the junction unmatched. The DNA of the CDR3 is TGCGCCAGCAGCCAGCCTACCGGGACAGGGAACTATGGCTACACCTTC. Amino acid sequence: CASSQPTGTGNYGYTF.

The chain joins TRBV2 to TRBJ1-5, with a weak D call TRBD1 (6 bases). Germline CDR1 and CDR2: SNHLY and FYNNEI. The length of the CDR3 is 16 residues. Trimming removed 6 bases from V and 0 bases from J, with 15 bases in between. Here the CDR3 reads CASSEKTGYSNQPQHF. CDR3 DNA sequence: TGTGCCAGCAGCGAAAAGACAGGATATAGCAATCAGCCCCAGCATTTT. The full variable domain, its missing parts supplied by reference TRBV2 and TRBJ1-5, is EPEVTQTPSHQVTQMGQEVILRCVPISNHLYFYWYRQILGQKVEFLVSFYNNEISEKSEIFDDQFSVERPDGSNFTLKIRSTKLEDSAMYFCASSEKTGYSNQPQHFGDGTRLSIL.

This clone appeared once. The rearrangement links TRBV7-2 to TRBJ2-3, with D maybe TRBD2 (6 bases). Germline values: CDR1 SGHTA, CDR2 FQGNSA. This CDR3 comprises 14 residues. The V and J ends lost 5 bases and 1 base respectively, with 10 bases between them. This CDR3 reads CASSPGGRTDTQYF. The CDR3 DNA sequence: TGTGCCAGCAGCCCCGGGGGACGCACAGATACGCAGTATTTT.

The V gene is TRBV2, the J gene TRBJ2-3; 13 bases fit TRBD2. Germline V gene data show CDR1 as SNHLY and CDR2 as FYNNEI. The CDR3 spans 21 residues. Germline trimming cut 4 bases from V and 7 bases from J; bases unmatched to any gene: 23. The DNA for the CDR3 is TGTGCCAGCAGTGGACGCCTACGTTCTACTACTAGCGGGGGGGCCTCATATACGCAGTATTTT. This translates into CASSGRLRSTTSGGASYTQYF.

The chain recombines TRBV10-3 with TRBJ1-2; the match to TRBD1 covers 7 bases. CDR1 ENHRY and CDR2 SYGVKD come from the germline V gene. The CDR3 is 13 residues long. V dropped 4 bases and J dropped 4; count of bases not matched to a gene: 3. The CDR3 loop reads CAISGDRVYGYTF. The CDR3 nucleotides read TGTGCCATCAGTGGTGACAGGGTCTATGGCTACACCTTC.

The chain carries TRBV5-4 and TRBJ2-3; TRBD2 agrees at 12 bases. The ends lost 3 bases at V and 4 bases at J; junction bases unmatched: 3. CDR1 and CDR2 (germline): SGHNT, YYREEE (reference sequence). This CDR3 region has 15 residues. For the CDR3, the DNA is TGTGCCAGCAGCTCTAGCGGGGGGGCTGCAGATACGCAGTATTTT. This encodes CASSSSGGAADTQYF.